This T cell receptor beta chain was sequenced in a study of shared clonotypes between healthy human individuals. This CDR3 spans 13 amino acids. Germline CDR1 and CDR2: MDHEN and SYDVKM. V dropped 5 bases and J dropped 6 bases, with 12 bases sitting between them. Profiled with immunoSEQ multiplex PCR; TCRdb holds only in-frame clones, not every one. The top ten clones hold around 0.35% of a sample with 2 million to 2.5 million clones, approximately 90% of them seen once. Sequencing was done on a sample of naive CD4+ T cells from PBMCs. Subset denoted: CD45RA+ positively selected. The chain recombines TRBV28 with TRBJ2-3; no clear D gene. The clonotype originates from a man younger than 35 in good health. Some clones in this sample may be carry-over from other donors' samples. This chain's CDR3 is CASSPRNLDTQYF. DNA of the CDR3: TGTGCCAGCAGTCCCAGGAACCTTGATACGCAGTATTTT.